What follows are 21 T cell receptor beta chains derived from one specimen sequenced in a study of patients and donors after allogeneic stem cell transplantation. TCRdb re-derived calls from the RT-PCR reads in MiXCR, one entry per CDR3 protein. The repertoire has about 230,000 distinct CDR3 sequences, roughly 13% of them found once; the top ten carry more than 9%. The sample comprised blood, either unsorted or a sorted T cell fraction (not recorded which). The origin of the receptors is a human donor who was either an allogeneic HSCT recipient or a stem cell or donor lymphocyte infusion donor (not recorded which). It is not recorded whose cells these are; they may come from a transplant donor.

This clonotype turned up a few times. The V call is TRBV14, the J call TRBJ1-2, with D unclear. Germline CDR1 is SGHDN and CDR2 is FVKESK. V was pared by 1 base and J by 2 bases, with 8 bases between. There are 14 residues in the CDR3. CDR3 nucleotide sequence: TGTGCCAGCAGCCAAGTAGACGAGAACTATGGCTACACCTTC. Amino acids: CASSQVDENYGYTF.

This clonotype appeared a few times. The V call is TRBV5-1, the J call TRBJ2-2; the match to TRBD2 covers 7 bases. This CDR3 spans 14 amino acids. Germline V gene lookup returns CDR1 SGHRS and CDR2 YFSETQ. The V and J ends lost 2 bases and 3 bases, in that order; junction bases with no gene match: 1. The chain's CDR3 is CASSFGLDTGELFF. CDR3 in DNA: TGCGCCAGCAGCTTCGGACTAGACACCGGGGAGCTGTTTTTT.

V usage is TRBV19 and J usage is TRBJ1-1; TRBD1 might be the D (5 bases). The CDR3 is 15 residues long. The germline gives CDR1 LNHDA, CDR2 SQIVND (reference sequence). Trimming cost V 3 bases and J 0 bases, with 11 bases left between them. CDR3 protein: CASSIGSGLNTEAFF. The CDR3 DNA follows: TGTGCCAGTAGTATCGGGTCAGGGTTGAACACTGAAGCTTTCTTT.

In this sample, this clonotype turned up a few times. V usage is TRBV2 and J usage is TRBJ1-1; TRBD1 agrees at 7 bases. V lost 10 bases, J lost 6 bases, and 8 bases stayed unmatched. Germline V gene lookup returns CDR1 SNHLY and CDR2 FYNNEI. This CDR3 has 12 residues. DNA of the CDR3: TGTGCCACCGGGACAGCCGGCGCTGAAGCTTTCTTT. Its translation: CATGTAGAEAFF.

This chain connects TRBV6-1 to TRBJ1-1, with a possible D match to TRBD1 (5 bases). V was pared by 6 bases and J by 4 bases, with 18 bases between. The CDR3 has 15 amino acids. The germline gives CDR1 MNHNS, CDR2 SASEGT. As DNA, the CDR3 is TGTGCCAGCAGCAAATCCGGGGGAATGGGCACTGAAGCTTTCTTT. Protein product: CASSKSGGMGTEAFF.

As DNA, the CDR3 is TGTGCCAGCAGTACCCCAAGGGCTGCCAAAAACATTCAGTACTTC. It specifies CASSTPRAAKNIQYF. The chain links TRBV6-2 or TRBV6-3 to TRBJ2-4; D gene uncertain. The V and J ends lost 5 bases and 1 base respectively, with 12 bases between them. This CDR3 is 15 amino acids long. Germline-derived CDR1 and CDR2 are MNHEY and SVGEGT.

DNA of the CDR3: TGTGCCAGCAGCCAAAGGGACAGGGCCAGGAGGAATTCACCCCTCCACTTT. Encoded protein: CASSQRDRARRNSPLHF. The chain uses TRBV14 and TRBJ1-6; 9 nucleotides agree with TRBD1. The germline V gene encodes CDR1 SGHDN and CDR2 FVKESK. V was pared by 2 bases and J by 7 bases, with 9 bases of the junction left unmatched. The CDR3 is made up of 17 amino acids.

On this clonotype itself: The DNA is omitted, as the CDR3 cannot be located on it reliably, and the CDR3 follows TCRdb's listing. The chain recombines TRBV23-1 with TRBJ1-4. TRBV23-1 is noted as an ORF with a role that remains uncertain. The CDR3 is made up of 14 amino acids, end residues included. The CDR3 loop is CASNGEGDMKNCFF.

This chain connects TRBV4-3 to TRBJ1-2; TRBD1 matches 9 bases. J was trimmed by 8 bases and V by 0 bases; bases with no gene match: 10. Germline V gene sequence: CDR1 LGHNA, CDR2 YSLEER. The CDR3 extends over 16 amino acids. CDR3 DNA: TGCGCCAGCAGCCAAGACCGGATTACAGGGGGCGAAGGCTACACCTTC. Translating it yields CASSQDRITGGEGYTF.

This clonotype was counted a few times. The V gene is TRBV20-1, the J gene TRBJ1-1; D may be TRBD1 (6 bases). The V end was cut by 3 bases, the J end by 5 bases, with 19 bases between. In germline, CDR1 is DFQATT, CDR2 SNEGSKA (reference sequence). This CDR3 contains 15 residues. This CDR3 is CSARALAGEGTEAFF. The CDR3 DNA reads as TGCAGTGCTAGGGCCCTGGCAGGGGAGGGTACTGAAGCTTTCTTT.

This clonotype was counted between two and nine times. The V call is TRBV12-5, the J call TRBJ1-3; D not resolved. The CDR3 runs 16 residues. CDR1 is LGHNT and CDR2 is FRNRAP in the germline V gene. Trimming stripped 5 bases from V and 5 bases from J, with 19 bases between. CDR3 amino acids: CASGPLSGDSRNTIYF. The CDR3 nucleotides are TGTGCTAGTGGTCCCCTTAGTGGGGATTCTAGAAACACCATATATTTT.

This clonotype was recorded a few times. The chain combines TRBV5-1 with TRBJ2-7; 10 bases fit TRBD1. In germline, CDR1 is SGHRS, CDR2 YFSETQ. The CDR3 is 16 amino acids. The V gene end was trimmed by 0 bases and the J gene end by 3 bases; junction bases not matched to a gene: 6. CDR3 DNA sequence: TGCGCCAGCAGCTTGGCCTCGGGACAGGGGTACTACGAGCAGTACTTC. Residues: CASSLASGQGYYEQYF.

In its sample, this clonotype was seen many times. The V and J genes are TRBV29-1 and TRBJ2-7; 8 bases are a match to TRBD1. The CDR3 extends over 14 amino acids. Germline values: CDR1 SQVTM, CDR2 ANQGSEA. Trimming at V came to 6 bases and at J to 3 bases, leaving 10 bases not matched to a gene. This chain's CDR3 is CSVRTGGVFYEQYF. The DNA for the CDR3 is TGCAGCGTCAGAACAGGGGGAGTTTTCTACGAGCAGTACTTC.

This clonotype was seen only a few times. The V call is TRBV29-1, the J call TRBJ2-1, with a tentative D call TRBD1 (6 bases). Per the germline V gene, CDR1 is SQVTM and CDR2 is ANQGSEA. The V gene lost 8 bases and the J gene lost 7 bases, with 21 bases spanning the gap. The CDR3 is 14 amino acids. CDR3: CSMTRGTPWNEQFF. The CDR3 bases are TGCAGCATGACGAGGGGGACCCCCTGGAATGAGCAGTTCTTC.

The chain is built from TRBV18 and TRBJ1-2; D might be TRBD1 (5 bases). Germline-derived CDR1 and CDR2 are KGHSH and LQKENI. V lost 0 bases and J lost 3, with 11 bases in between. CDR3 size: 15 residues. The CDR3 is CASSPPRGSDYGYTF. The DNA for the CDR3 is TGTGCCAGCTCACCACCGCGGGGGTCGGACTATGGCTACACCTTC.

The chain joins TRBV3-1 to TRBJ1-2, with 9 bases lining up with TRBD1. The trim removed 2 bases at V and 8 bases at J, leaving 3 bases unmatched. Per the germline V gene, CDR1 is LGHDT and CDR2 is YNNKEL (reference sequence). The CDR3 is 13 amino acids. The DNA for the CDR3 is TGTGCCAGCAGCCAAAACAGGGGGCGAGGCTACACCTTC. Translating gives CASSQNRGRGYTF.

This clonotype has ten or more counts. This chain connects TRBV7-6 to TRBJ2-3; the match to TRBD1 covers 8 bases. This CDR3 has 14 residues. The trim removed 4 bases at V and 2 bases at J, leaving 2 bases unmatched. Germline lookup yields CDR1 SGHVS and CDR2 FNYEAQ. The CDR3 nucleotides read TGTGCCAGCAGCTCACAGGGGGACACAGATACGCAGTATTTT. This codes for CASSSQGDTDTQYF.

The chain joins TRBV9 to TRBJ2-1; D gene uncertain. There are 15 residues in the CDR3. The germline CDR1 and CDR2 sequences are SGDLS and YYNGEE. The V end lost 0 bases, the J end lost 0 bases, and 7 bases lay between the germline ends. CDR3 residues: CASSVGPPSYNEQFF. Written as DNA, the CDR3 is TGTGCCAGCAGCGTAGGCCCACCCTCCTACAATGAGCAGTTCTTC.

This chain uses TRBV2 with TRBJ1-6, with D unclear. Germline-derived CDR1 and CDR2 are SNHLY and FYNNEI. This CDR3 contains 9 residues. Trimming pared 8 bases from V and 10 bases from J, leaving 3 bases between. CDR3 nucleotide sequence: TGTGCCAGCTCGTCACCCCTCCACTTT. It specifies CASSSPLHF.

The sample holds many counts of this clonotype. The chain recombines TRBV3-1 with TRBJ1-1; D is possibly TRBD1 (5 bases). The germline V gene has CDR1 LGHDT and CDR2 YNNKEL (reference sequence). Between the trimmed V and J ends, which lost 4 bases and 1 base, there was a span of 10 bases. The CDR3 extends over 14 amino acids. CDR3 loop: CASSLSQGNTEAFF. As DNA, the CDR3 is TGTGCCAGCAGCCTTTCGCAGGGGAACACTGAAGCTTTCTTT.

This clonotype appeared a few times. The J gene is TRBJ1-3, the V gene TRBV19; 8 bases match TRBD1. The germline V gene has CDR1 LNHDA and CDR2 SQIVND (reference sequence). This CDR3 has 13 amino acids. With V trimmed by 6 bases and J by 7 bases, 5 bases remained unmatched. CDR3 loop: CASRKDRANTIYF. The DNA of the CDR3 is TGTGCCAGTAGGAAGGACAGGGCCAACACCATATATTTT.